The 8 T cell receptor beta chains below were found in one sample sequenced in a study of response to subunit inactivated influenza vaccine. TCRdb reprocessed the RT-PCR reads via MiXCR and lists one record per CDR3 protein. The table has about 170,000 distinct CDR3 sequences, around 10% seen once; the top ten hold around 33%. Specimen: CD8+ T cells sorted from PBMCs, collected around 25 months after vaccination. Receptor source: a man aged 45 to 70 who received an inactivated influenza vaccine.

This rearrangement joins TRBV7-9 to TRBJ2-1; no clear D. V lost 4 bases, J lost 0 bases, and 10 bases lay in between. The CDR3 covers 15 residues. The germline gives CDR1 SEHNR, CDR2 FQNEAQ (reference sequence). The CDR3 bases are TGTGCCAGCAGCTCGGGCCATAGCTCCTACAATGAGCAGTTCTTC. This sequence encodes CASSSGHSSYNEQFF.

In this sample, this clonotype turned up a few times. The CDR3 spells CASSQFEVGQYSGNEQFF. The CDR3, as DNA: TGCGCCAGCAGCCAATTTGAGGTAGGACAGTACAGTGGGAATGAGCAGTTCTTC. The rearrangement joins TRBV4-3 to TRBJ2-1; the D gene is possibly TRBD1 (6 bases). V lost 2 bases, J lost 7 bases, and 24 bases lay in between. Germline-derived CDR1 and CDR2 are LGHNA and YSLEER. The CDR3 is 18 residues long.

This clonotype turned up a few times. The chain carries TRBV6-2 or TRBV6-3 and TRBJ2-7; D call uncertain. The CDR3 sequence is 15 residues long. The germline V gene has CDR1 MNHEY and CDR2 SVGEGT. Trimming stripped 5 bases from V and 0 bases from J, with 14 bases between. CDR3 nucleotides: TGTGCCAGCAGTCTAACAAGACACGGCTCCTACGAGCAGTACTTC. Residues: CASSLTRHGSYEQYF.

This clonotype was counted ten times or more. The junction departs from germline at one end; a sequencing error may be responsible. The chain is built from TRBV12-3 or TRBV12-4 and TRBJ2-1, with D perhaps TRBD1 or TRBD2 (5 bases each). This CDR3 is built from 15 residues. CDR3 bases: TGCGCCAGCAGCCTCGGGACGGGATCCTACAATGAGCAGTTCTTC. It codes for CASSLGTGSYNEQFF.

This chain uses TRBV5-1 with TRBJ2-7; TRBD1 matches 8 bases. Germline loops: CDR1 SGHRS, CDR2 YFSETQ. This CDR3 has 14 amino acids. The ends lost 0 bases at V and 2 bases at J; junction bases unmatched: 1. CDR3 nucleotides: TGCGCCAGCAGCTTGGCACAGGGGGCCTACGAGCAGTACTTC. Translating it yields CASSLAQGAYEQYF. Using reference TRBV5-1 and TRBJ2-7 for the parts outside the CDR3, the full variable domain is KAGVTQTPRYLIKTRGQQVTLSCSPISGHRSVSWYQQTPGQGLQFLFEYFSETQRNKGNFPGRFSGRQFSNSRSEMNVSTLELGDSALYLCASSLAQGAYEQYFGPGTRLTVT.

This clonotype was seen many times. The V gene is TRBV2, the J gene TRBJ1-2, with 7 bases fitting TRBD1. Germline assignment: CDR1 SNHLY and CDR2 FYNNEI. V was clipped by 1 base and J by 2 bases; unmatched bases: 10. The CDR3 runs 17 residues. The CDR3 nucleotides are TGTGCCAGCAGTGAAGACGGAATGACAGGGATAAACTATGGCTACACCTTC. The encoded protein is CASSEDGMTGINYGYTF.

The CDR3 spells CSATTYGQYSNQPQHF. As DNA, the CDR3 is TGCAGTGCCACCACGTACGGACAGTATAGCAATCAGCCCCAGCATTTT. This chain uses TRBV20-1 with TRBJ1-5, with TRBD1 as a possible D gene (6 bases). The CDR3 sequence is 16 residues long. Trimming cost V 6 bases and J 0 bases, with 18 bases left between them. Germline CDR1 reads DFQATT; CDR2 reads SNEGSKA (reference sequence).

The gene calls are TRBV11-2 and TRBJ2-7; weak D call: TRBD1 (5 bases). The length of the CDR3 is 13 residues. Germline V gives CDR1 SGHAT, CDR2 FQNNGV. V lost 5 bases and J lost 1, with 9 bases in between. The DNA for the CDR3 is TGTGCCAGCAGCCCGGACATTTCCTACGAGCAGTACTTC. Translating it yields CASSPDISYEQYF.